This TCR beta chain derives from a study of control samples from healthy donors and cancer patients. The CDR3 is 14 amino acids. Germline lookup yields CDR1 SGHTA and CDR2 FQGNSA. V was pared by 0 bases and J by 9 bases, with 5 bases of the junction left unmatched. This clone was detected only once. Clones were sequenced by immunoSEQ multiplex PCR, and TCRdb holds only the in-frame ones, with some missing. The sample consists of roughly 80,000 clones, nearly 90% of them appearing once. The clonotype was recovered from a woman aged 45 to 65 in good health. The chain employs TRBV7-2 and TRBJ2-3, with 8 positions matching TRBD1. The sequenced sample was blood. CDR3 in amino acids: CASSLALRGRTQYF. CDR3 nucleotide sequence: TGTGCCAGCAGCTTAGCGCTCAGGGGGCGCACGCAGTATTTT.